The T cell receptor (beta chain) under discussion was sequenced for a study of T cell repertoires in cytomegalovirus infection. Study-level information: CMV infection and matching HLA type were both indicated by public TCR beta signatures. General study points: In two of eight donors, the top clonotype was HLA-C-restricted CMV-specific. Based on cumulative public TCR beta family frequency, carriers of CMV plus the relevant HLA were identified.

Ten or more counts support this clonotype. Antigen: not known. J lost 8 bases, V lost 6 bases, and 6 bases had no gene match. CDR3 length equals 13 residues. CDR1 and CDR2 from the germline V gene are MDHEN and SYDVKM. TCRdb re-called the reads with MiXCR, one entry per CDR3 protein. The top ten clones hold roughly 16% of a sample with approximately 250,000 distinct CDR3 sequences, roughly 9.1% of them seen once. Sequenced input: PBMCs. This rearrangement joins TRBV28 to TRBJ1-2, with 10 bases aligning to TRBD1. The sequence came from a human donor in good health (CMV status not recorded). Some clones in this sample may be carry-over from other donors' samples. The CDR3 DNA reads TGTGCCAGCAGCTTCGGACAGGGGGGCGGCTACACCTTC. Its protein is CASSFGQGGGYTF.